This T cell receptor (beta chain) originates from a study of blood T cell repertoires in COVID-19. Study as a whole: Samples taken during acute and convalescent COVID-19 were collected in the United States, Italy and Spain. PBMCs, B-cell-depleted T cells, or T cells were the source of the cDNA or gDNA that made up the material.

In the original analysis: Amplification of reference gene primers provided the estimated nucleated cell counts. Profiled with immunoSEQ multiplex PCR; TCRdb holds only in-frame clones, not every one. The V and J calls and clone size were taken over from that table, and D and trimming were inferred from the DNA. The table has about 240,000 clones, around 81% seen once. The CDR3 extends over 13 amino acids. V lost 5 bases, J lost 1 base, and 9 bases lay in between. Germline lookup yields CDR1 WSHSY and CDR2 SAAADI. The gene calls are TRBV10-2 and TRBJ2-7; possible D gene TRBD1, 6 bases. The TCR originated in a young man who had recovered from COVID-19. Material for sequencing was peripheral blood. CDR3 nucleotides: TGCGCCAGCAGTACGGGACATTCCTACGAGCAGTACTTC. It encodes CASSTGHSYEQYF.